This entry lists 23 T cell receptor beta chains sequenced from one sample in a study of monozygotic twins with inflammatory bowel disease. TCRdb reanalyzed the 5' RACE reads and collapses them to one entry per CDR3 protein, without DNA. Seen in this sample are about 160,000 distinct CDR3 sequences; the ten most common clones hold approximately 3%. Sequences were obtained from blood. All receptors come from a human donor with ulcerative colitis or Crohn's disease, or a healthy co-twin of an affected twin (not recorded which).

The CDR3 is CAARGGIGEIQYF. The gene calls are TRBV10-3 and TRBJ2-5. There are 13 residues in the CDR3. Germline V gene sequence: CDR1 ENHRY, CDR2 SYGVKD.

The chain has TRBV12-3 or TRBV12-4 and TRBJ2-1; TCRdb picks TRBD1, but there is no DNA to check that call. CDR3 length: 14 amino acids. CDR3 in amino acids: CASSTRQGAGEQFF.

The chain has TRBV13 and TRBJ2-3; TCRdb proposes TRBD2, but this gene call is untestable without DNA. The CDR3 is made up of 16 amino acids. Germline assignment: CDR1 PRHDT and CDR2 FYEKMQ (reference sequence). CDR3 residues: CASSLGGLAGADTQYF.

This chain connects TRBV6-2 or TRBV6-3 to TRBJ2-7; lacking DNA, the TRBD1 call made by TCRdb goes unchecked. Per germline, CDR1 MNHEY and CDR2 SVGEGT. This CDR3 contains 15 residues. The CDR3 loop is CASRPGTASSYEQYF.

Here the CDR3 reads CATSRRHGSPGSYEQYF. The V call is TRBV15, the J call TRBJ2-7; the TCRdb D gene call, TRBD1, has no DNA to confirm it. Germline V CDR1 and CDR2: LNHNV, YYDKDF (reference sequence). The CDR3 runs 17 residues.

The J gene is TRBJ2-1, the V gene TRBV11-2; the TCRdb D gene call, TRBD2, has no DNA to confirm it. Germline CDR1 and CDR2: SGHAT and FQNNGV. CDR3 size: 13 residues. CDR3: CASSPRTFNEQFF. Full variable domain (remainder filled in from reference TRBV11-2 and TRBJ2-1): EAGVAQSPRYKIIEKRQSVAFWCNPISGHATLYWYQQILGQGPKLLIQFQNNGVVDDSQLPKDRFSAERLKGVDSTLKIQPAKLEDSAVYLCASSPRTFNEQFFGPGTRLTVL.

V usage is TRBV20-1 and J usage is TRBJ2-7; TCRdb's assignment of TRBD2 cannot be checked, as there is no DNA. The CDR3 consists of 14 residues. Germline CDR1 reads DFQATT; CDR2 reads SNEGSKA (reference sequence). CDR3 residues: CSVQTGTSGYEQYF.

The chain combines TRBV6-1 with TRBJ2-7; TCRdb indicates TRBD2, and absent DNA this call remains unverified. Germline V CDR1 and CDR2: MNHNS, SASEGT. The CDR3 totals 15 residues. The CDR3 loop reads CASSPNSGNPYEQYF.

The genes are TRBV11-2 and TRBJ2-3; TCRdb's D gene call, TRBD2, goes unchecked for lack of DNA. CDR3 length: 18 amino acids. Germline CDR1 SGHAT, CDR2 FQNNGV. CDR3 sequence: CASSHRLAGGPGTDTQYF.

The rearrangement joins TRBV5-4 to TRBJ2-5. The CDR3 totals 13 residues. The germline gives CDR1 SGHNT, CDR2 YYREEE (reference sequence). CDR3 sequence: CASSFRTAGTQYF.

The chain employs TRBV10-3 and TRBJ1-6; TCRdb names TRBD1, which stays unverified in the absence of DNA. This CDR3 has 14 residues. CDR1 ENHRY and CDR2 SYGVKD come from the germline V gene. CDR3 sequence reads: CAISVEGHNSPLHF.

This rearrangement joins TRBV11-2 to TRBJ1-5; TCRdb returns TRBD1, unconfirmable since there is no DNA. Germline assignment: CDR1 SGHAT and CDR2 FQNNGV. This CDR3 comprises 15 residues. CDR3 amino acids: CASSLGQGVDQPQHF.

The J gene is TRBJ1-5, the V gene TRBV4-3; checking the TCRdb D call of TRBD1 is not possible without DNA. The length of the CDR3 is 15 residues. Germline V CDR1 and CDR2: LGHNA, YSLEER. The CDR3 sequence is CASSLSGGAGQPQHF.

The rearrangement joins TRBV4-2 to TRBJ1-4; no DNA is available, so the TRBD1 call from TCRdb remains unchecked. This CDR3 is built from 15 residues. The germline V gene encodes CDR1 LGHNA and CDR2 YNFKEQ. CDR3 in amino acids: CASSHLRGVDEKLFF.

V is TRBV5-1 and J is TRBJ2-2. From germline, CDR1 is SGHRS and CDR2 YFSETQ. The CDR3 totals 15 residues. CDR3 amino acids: CASSSGTSNTGELFF.

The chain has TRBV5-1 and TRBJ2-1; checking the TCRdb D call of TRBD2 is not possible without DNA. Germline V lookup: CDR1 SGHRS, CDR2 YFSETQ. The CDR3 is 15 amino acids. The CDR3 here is CASSLGSGSDNEQFF.

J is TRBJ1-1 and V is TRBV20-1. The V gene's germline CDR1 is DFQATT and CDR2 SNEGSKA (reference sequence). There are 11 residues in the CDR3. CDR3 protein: CSARGASEAFF.

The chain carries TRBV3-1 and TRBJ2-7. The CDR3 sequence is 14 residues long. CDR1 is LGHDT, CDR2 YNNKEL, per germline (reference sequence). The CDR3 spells CASSQGRSFYEQYF.

CDR3 region: CASSYGPEQYF. J is TRBJ2-7 and V is TRBV6-5. The CDR3 covers 11 residues. Per the germline V gene, CDR1 is MNHEY and CDR2 is SVGAGI.

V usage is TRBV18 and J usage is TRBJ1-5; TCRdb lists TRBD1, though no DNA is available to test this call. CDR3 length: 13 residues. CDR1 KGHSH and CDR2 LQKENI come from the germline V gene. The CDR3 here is CASSPGGNQPQHF. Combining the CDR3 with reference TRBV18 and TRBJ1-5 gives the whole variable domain NAGVMQNPRHLVRRRGQEARLRCSPMKGHSHVYWYRQLPEEGLKFMVYLQKENIIDESGMPKERFSAEFPKEGPSILRIQQVVRGDSAAYFCASSPGGNQPQHFGDGTRLSIL.

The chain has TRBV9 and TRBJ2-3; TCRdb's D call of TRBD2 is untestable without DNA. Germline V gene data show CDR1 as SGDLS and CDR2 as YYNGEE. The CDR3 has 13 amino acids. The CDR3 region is CASSRLVTDTQYF.

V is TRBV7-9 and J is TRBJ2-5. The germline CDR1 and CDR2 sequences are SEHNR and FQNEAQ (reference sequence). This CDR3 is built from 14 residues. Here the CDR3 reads CASSLGAVGETQYF.

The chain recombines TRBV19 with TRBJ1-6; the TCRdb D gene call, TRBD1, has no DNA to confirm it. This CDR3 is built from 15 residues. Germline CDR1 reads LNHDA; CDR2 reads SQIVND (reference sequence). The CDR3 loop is CASSPTDRDGSPLHF.